This T cell receptor beta chain derives from a study of CD8 T cells in ankylosing spondylitis. The sample holds a few counts of this clonotype. Its target is unknown. Overall study findings and caveats: Seemingly distinctive of ankylosing spondylitis blood was a TCR beta motif formed by eight highly homologous variants. Disease-linked clones reportedly concentrated significantly in matched ankylosing spondylitis synovial fluid. Reactive arthritis synovial fluid and blood were previously reported to contain some motif variants. Disease-linked clones were found to be CD8+ and relatively rare in peripheral blood.

This CDR3 is built from 16 residues. Germline lookup yields CDR1 DFQATT and CDR2 SNEGSKA (reference sequence). The J segment lost 2 bases and the V segment lost 0 bases, leaving 9 bases of the junction unmatched. For TCR beta, libraries came from quantitative 5'-RACE with molecular barcodes. TCRdb ran MiXCR on the 5' RACE reads and lists one entry per CDR3 protein. Of 700,000 to 850,000 distinct CDR3 sequences in the sample, 10% to 15% were seen once. This receptor was identified in a male donor with ankylosing spondylitis. Sequenced material: blood, either unsorted or a sorted T cell fraction (not recorded which). The chain employs TRBV20-1 and TRBJ1-2, with 7 bases that match TRBD1. Here the CDR3 DNA reads TGCAGTGCTAGAGATGGAGCCACAGGGGCCAACTATGGCTACACCTTC. Translated, it gives CSARDGATGANYGYTF.